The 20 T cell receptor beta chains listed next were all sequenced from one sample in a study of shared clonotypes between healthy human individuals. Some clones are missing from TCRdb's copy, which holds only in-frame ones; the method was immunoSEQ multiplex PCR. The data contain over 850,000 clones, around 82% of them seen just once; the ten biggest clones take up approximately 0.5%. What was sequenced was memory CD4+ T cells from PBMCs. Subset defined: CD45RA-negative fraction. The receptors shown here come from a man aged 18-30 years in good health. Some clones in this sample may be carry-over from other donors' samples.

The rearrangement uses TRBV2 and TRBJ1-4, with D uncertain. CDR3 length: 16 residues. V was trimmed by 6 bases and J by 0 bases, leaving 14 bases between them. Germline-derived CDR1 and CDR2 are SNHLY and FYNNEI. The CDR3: CASSRAGVATNEKLFF. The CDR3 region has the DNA TGTGCCAGCAGCCGTGCCGGAGTTGCAACTAATGAAAAACTGTTTTTT.

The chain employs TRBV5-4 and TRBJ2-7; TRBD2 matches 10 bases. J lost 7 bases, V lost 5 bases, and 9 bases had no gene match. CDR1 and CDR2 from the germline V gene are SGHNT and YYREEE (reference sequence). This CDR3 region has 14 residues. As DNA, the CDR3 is TGTGCCAGCAGTCGGGCTAGCGGGAGCTTGGAGCAGTACTTC. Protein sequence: CASSRASGSLEQYF.

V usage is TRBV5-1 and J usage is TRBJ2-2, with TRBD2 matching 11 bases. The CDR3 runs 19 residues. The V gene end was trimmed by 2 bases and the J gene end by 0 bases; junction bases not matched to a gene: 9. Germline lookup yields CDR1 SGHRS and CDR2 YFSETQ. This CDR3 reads CASSFMGTSGRANTGELFF. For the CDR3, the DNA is TGCGCCAGCAGCTTTATGGGGACTAGCGGCCGCGCGAACACCGGGGAGCTGTTTTTT.

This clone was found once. The chain's CDR3 is CASSPRTGGNQPQHF. Written as DNA, the CDR3 is TGTGCCAGCAGTCCGCGGACAGGGGGCAATCAGCCCCAGCATTTT. The J gene is TRBJ1-5, the V gene TRBV27; TRBD1 matches 9 bases. The V and J ends lost 5 bases and 2 bases, in that order; junction bases with no gene match: 4. Germline CDR1 is MNHEY and CDR2 is SMNVEV (reference sequence). CDR3 length: 15 residues.

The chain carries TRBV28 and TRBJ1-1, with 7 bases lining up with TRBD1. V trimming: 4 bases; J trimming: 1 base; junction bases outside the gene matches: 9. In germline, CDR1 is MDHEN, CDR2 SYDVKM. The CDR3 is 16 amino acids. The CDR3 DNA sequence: TGTGCCAGCAGTTCCCTCAAGACAGGGACGAACACTGAAGCTTTCTTT. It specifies CASSSLKTGTNTEAFF.

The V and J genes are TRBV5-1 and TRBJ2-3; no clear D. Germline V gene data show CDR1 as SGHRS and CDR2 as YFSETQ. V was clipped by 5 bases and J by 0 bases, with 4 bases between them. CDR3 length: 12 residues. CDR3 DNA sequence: TGCGCCAGCAGATACAGCACAGATACGCAGTATTTT. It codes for CASRYSTDTQYF.

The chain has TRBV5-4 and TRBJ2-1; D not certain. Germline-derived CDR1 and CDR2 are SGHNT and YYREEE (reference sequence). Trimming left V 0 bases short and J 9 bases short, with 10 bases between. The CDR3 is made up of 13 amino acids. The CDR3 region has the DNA TGTGCCAGCAGCTTGGCCGGTACTGCTGAGCAGTTCTTC. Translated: CASSLAGTAEQFF.

The CDR3 region is CASRRTLAGGQQETQYF. CDR3 sequence (DNA): TGTGCCAGCAGACGAACCTTGGCCGGGGGGCAGCAAGAGACCCAGTACTTC. The chain links TRBV28 to TRBJ2-5, with D perhaps TRBD2 (7 bases). V was clipped by 6 bases and J by 2 bases, with 22 bases between them. Germline V lookup: CDR1 MDHEN, CDR2 SYDVKM. This CDR3 spans 17 amino acids.

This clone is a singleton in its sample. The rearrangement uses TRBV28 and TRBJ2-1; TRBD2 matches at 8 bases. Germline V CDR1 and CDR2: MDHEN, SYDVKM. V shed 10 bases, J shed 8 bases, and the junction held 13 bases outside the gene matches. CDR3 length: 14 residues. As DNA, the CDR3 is TGTGCCACCTCGGTTGGGACTAGTAGGCATGAGCAGTTCTTC. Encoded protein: CATSVGTSRHEQFF.

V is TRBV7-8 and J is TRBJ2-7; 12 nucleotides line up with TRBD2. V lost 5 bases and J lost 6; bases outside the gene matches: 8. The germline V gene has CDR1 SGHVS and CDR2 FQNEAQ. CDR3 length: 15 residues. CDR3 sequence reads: CASSPTSGRLTEQYF. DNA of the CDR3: TGTGCCAGCAGCCCGACTAGCGGGAGACTAACCGAGCAGTACTTC.

As DNA, the CDR3 is TGTGCCAGCAGCTCCGGAGGGGGCCCCTATGGCTACACCTTC. Its protein is CASSSGGGPYGYTF. The chain has TRBV7-2 and TRBJ1-2; 7 bases match TRBD1. The CDR3 runs to 14 residues. The germline gives CDR1 SGHTA, CDR2 FQGNSA. V was pared by 4 bases and J by 4 bases, with 6 bases of the junction left unmatched. Looking up the rest from reference TRBV7-2 and TRBJ1-2 gives the full variable domain: GAGVSQSPSNKVTEKGKDVELRCDPISGHTALYWYRQSLGQGLEFLIYFQGNSAPDKSGLPSDRFSAERTGGSVSTLTIQRTQQEDSAVYLCASSSGGGPYGYTFGSGTRLTVV.

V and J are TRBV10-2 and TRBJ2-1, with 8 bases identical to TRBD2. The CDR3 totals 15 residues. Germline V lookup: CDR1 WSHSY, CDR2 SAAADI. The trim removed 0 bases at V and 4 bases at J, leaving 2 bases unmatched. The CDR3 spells CASSESAGVYNEQFF. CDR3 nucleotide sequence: TGCGCCAGCAGTGAGTCAGCGGGAGTATACAATGAGCAGTTCTTC.

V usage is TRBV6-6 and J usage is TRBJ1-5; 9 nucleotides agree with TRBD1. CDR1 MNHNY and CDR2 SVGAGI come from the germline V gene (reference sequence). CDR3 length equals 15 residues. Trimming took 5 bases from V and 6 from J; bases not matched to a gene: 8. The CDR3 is CASSPGTGMIQPQHF. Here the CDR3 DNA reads TGTGCCAGCAGTCCCGGGACAGGGATGATTCAGCCCCAGCATTTT.

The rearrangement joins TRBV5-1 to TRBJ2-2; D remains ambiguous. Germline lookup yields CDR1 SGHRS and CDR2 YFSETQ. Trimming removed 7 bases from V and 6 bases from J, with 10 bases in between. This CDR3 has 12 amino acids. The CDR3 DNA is TGCGCCAGCTTTTTGGAGTCCGGGGAGCTGTTTTTT. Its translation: CASFLESGELFF.

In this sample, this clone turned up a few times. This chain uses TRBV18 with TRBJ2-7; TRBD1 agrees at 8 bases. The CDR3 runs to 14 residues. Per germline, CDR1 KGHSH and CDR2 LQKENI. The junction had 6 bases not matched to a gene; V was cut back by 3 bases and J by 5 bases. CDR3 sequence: CASSPSTGEDEQYF. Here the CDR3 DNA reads TGTGCCAGCTCACCTTCGACAGGGGAGGACGAGCAGTACTTC.

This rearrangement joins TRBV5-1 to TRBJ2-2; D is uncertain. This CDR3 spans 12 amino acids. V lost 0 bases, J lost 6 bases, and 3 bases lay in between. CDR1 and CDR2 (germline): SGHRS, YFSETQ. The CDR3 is CASSLEAGELFF. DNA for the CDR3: TGCGCCAGCAGCTTGGAGGCCGGGGAGCTGTTTTTT. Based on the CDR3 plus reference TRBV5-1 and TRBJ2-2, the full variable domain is KAGVTQTPRYLIKTRGQQVTLSCSPISGHRSVSWYQQTPGQGLQFLFEYFSETQRNKGNFPGRFSGRQFSNSRSEMNVSTLELGDSALYLCASSLEAGELFFGEGSRLTVL.

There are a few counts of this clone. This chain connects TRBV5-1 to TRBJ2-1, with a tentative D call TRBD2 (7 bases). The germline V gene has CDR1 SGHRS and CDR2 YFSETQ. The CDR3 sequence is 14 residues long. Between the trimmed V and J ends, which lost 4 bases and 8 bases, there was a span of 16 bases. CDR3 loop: CASSPVGGGDEQFF. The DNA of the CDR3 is TGCGCCAGCAGCCCGGTAGGGGGAGGGGATGAGCAGTTCTTC.

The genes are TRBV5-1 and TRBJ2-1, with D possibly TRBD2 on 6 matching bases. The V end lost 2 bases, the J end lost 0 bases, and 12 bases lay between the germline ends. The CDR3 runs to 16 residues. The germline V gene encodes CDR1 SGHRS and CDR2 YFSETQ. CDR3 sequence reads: CASSLLTSSSYNEQFF. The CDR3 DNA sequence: TGCGCCAGCAGCTTATTAACTAGCAGCTCCTACAATGAGCAGTTCTTC.

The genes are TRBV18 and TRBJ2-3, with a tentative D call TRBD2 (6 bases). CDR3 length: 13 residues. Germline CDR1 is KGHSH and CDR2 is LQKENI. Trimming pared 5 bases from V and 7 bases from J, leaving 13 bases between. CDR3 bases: TGTGCCAGCTCATCCGATCGGGGGAATACGCAGTATTTT. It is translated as CASSSDRGNTQYF.

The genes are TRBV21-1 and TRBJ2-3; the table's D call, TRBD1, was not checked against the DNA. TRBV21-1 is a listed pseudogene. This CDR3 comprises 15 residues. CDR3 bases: TGTGCCAGGAGGAATAGAGCAGGGTGGCTAGATACGCAGTATTTT. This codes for CARRNRAGWLDTQYF.